This section outlines one TCR beta chain sequence together with its context. The data derive from a study of blood T cell repertoires in COVID-19. Study details: From the United States, Italy and Spain came samples of acute and convalescent COVID-19. The cDNA or gDNA used as material had been derived from T cells, B-cell-depleted T cells, or PBMCs.

Authors' methods: Researchers report that nucleated cell counts were estimated from reference gene primer amplification. Some clones are missing from TCRdb's copy, which holds only in-frame ones; the method was immunoSEQ multiplex PCR. The DNA was the basis for D and trimming; V, J and clone size are from that table. The data show about 66,000 clones, 70% to 90% seen once. CDR3 length: 14 residues. Germline lookup yields CDR1 MGHRA and CDR2 YSYEKL. Losses at the gene ends were 3 bases for V and 10 bases for J; bases not matched to a gene: 4. What was sequenced was peripheral blood. J is TRBJ1-6 and V is TRBV4-1, with 9 bases identical to TRBD1. This receptor was taken from a man in his fifties or sixties with active COVID-19. The CDR3 DNA reads TGCGCCAGCAGCCAGGCTACAGGGGGCTCACCCCTCCACTTT. It translates to CASSQATGGSPLHF.